This record concerns one T cell receptor beta chain sequence. The antigen is not known. This record comes from a study of shared clonotypes between healthy human individuals. General study findings and limits: Blood alone was sampled, and tissue repertoires likely differ. Clonotype sharing among donors was thought likely to change with sequencing depth. A small donor pool kept down the genetic and exposure-history diversity that was represented.

Here immunoSEQ multiplex PCR was the method, and the copy in TCRdb shows in-frame clones only, minus some. The sample holds around 2.5 million clones, roughly 93% seen once. Free of recent acute infections or vaccinations, the donors were healthy HIV-negative adults. Source material: naive CD4+ T cells from PBMCs. Noted subset: CD45RA+ positively selected. This clonotype originated in a man aged 18 to 29 in good health. Some clones in this sample may be carry-over from other donors' samples.

The CDR3 bases are TGTGCCAGCAGGGCGTCTAGCGGGAGTATACAAGAGACCCAGTACTTC. Amino acid sequence: CASRASSGSIQETQYF. The chain couples TRBV2 to TRBJ2-5; 10 bases are shared with TRBD2. The germline CDR1 and CDR2 sequences are SNHLY and FYNNEI. Germline trimming cut 6 bases from V and 2 bases from J; bases unmatched to any gene: 9. There are 16 residues in the CDR3.